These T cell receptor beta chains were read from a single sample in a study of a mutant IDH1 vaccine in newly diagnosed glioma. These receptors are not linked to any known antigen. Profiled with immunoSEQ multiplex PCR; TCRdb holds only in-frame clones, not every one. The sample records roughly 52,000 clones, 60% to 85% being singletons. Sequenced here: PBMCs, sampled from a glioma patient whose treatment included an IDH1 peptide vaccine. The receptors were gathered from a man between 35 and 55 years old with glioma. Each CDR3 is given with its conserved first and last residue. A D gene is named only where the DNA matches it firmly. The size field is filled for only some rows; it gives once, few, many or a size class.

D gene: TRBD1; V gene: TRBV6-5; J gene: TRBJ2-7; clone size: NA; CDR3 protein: CASRLTGDSYEQYF; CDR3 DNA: TGTGCCAGCAGACTTACAGGGGACTCCTACGAGCAGTACTTC
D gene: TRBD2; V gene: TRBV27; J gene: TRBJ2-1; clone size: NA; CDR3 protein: CASSFPLAGANEQFF; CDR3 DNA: TGTGCCAGCAGTTTTCCGCTAGCGGGAGCCAATGAGCAGTTCTTC
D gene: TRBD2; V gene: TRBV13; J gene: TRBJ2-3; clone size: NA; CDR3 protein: CASSFSGRAGDTQYF; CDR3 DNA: TGTGCCAGCAGCTTTAGCGGGAGGGCCGGAGATACGCAGTATTTT
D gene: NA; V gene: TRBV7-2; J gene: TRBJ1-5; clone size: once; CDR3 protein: CASRKDQGGNQPQHF; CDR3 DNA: TGTGCCAGCAGGAAGGATCAGGGAGGCAATCAGCCCCAGCATTTT
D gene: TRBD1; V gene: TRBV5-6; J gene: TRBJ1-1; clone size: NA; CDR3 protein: CASSLRTGKAFF; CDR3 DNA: TGTGCCAGCAGCCTTAGGACAGGAAAAGCTTTCTTT
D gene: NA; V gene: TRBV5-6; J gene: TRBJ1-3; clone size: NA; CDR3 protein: CASSRPLQGISSGNTIYF; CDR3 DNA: TGTGCCAGCAGCCGACCGCTACAGGGAATTAGCTCTGGAAACACCATATATTTT
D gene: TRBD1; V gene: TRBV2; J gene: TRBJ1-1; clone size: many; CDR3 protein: CASPDREAMNTEAFF; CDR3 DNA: TGTGCCAGCCCTGACAGGGAGGCCATGAACACTGAAGCTTTCTTT
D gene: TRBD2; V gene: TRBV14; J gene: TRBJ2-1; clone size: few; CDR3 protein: CASRASGKQLWEQFF; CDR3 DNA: TGTGCCAGCAGGGCTAGCGGGAAACAATTGTGGGAGCAGTTCTTC
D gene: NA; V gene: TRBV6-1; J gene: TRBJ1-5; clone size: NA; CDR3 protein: CASSEISSRDSNQPQHF; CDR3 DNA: TGTGCCAGCAGTGAGATCAGTAGCCGAGACAGCAATCAGCCCCAGCATTTT
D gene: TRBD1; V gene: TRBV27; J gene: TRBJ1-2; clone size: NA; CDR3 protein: CASSLDRAANYGYTF; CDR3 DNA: TGTGCCAGCAGTTTAGACAGGGCCGCTAACTATGGCTACACCTTC
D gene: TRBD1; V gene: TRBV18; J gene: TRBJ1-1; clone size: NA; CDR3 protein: CASSPGQGNGMNTEAFF; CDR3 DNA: TGTGCCAGCTCTCCCGGACAGGGGAACGGGATGAACACTGAAGCTTTCTTT
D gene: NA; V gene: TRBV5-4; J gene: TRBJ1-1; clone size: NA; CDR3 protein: CASSPTWGANTEAFF; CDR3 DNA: TGTGCCAGCAGCCCTACGTGGGGGGCGAACACTGAAGCTTTCTTT
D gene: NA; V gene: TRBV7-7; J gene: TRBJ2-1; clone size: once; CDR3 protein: CASSLGPAKGGNEQFF; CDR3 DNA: TGTGCCAGCAGCTTAGGACCCGCTAAGGGGGGCAATGAGCAGTTCTTC
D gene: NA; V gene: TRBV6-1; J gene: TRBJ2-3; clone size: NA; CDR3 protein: CATPWERDGTQYF; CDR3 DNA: TGTGCCACCCCCTGGGAAAGGGACGGTACGCAGTATTTT
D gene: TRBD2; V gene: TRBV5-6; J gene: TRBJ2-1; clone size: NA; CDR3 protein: CASSFPGGSSYNEQFF; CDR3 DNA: TGTGCCAGCAGCTTTCCCGGGGGGAGCTCCTACAATGAGCAGTTCTTC
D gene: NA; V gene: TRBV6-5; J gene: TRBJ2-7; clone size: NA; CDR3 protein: CASSRTGAFYEQYF; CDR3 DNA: TGTGCCAGCAGCCGGACCGGCGCATTCTACGAGCAGTACTTC
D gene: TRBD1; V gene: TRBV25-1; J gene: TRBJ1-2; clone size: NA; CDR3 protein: CASSEGTDPYYGYTF; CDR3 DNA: TGTGCCAGCAGTGAAGGGACAGACCCGTACTATGGCTACACCTTC
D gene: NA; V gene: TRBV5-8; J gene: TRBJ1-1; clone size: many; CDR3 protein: CASSVGMMNTEAFF; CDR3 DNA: TGTGCCAGCAGCGTGGGGATGATGAACACTGAAGCTTTCTTT
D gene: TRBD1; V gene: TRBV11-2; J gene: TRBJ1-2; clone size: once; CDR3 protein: CASSLIRTGGYGYTF; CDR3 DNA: TGTGCCAGCAGCTTAATCCGGACAGGAGGCTATGGCTACACCTTC
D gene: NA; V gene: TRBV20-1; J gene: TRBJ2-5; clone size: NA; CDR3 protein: CSAIRETQYF; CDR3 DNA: TGCAGTGCTATACGGGAGACCCAGTACTTC
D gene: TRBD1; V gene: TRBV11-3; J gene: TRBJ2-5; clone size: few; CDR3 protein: CASSLADRVTETQYF; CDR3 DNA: TGTGCCAGCAGCTTAGCCGACAGGGTTACGGAGACCCAGTACTTC
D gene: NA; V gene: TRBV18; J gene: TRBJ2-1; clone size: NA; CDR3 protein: CASTPFAREDYNEQFF; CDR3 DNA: TGTGCCAGTACCCCCTTCGCGAGGGAGGATTACAATGAGCAGTTCTTC
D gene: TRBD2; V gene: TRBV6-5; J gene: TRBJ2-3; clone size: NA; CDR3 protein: CASRTSADTQYF; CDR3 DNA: TGTGCCAGCCGAACTAGCGCAGATACGCAGTATTTT
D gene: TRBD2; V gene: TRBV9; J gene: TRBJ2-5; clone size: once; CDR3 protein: CASSPSGRTETQYF; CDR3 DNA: TGTGCCTCATCTCCTAGCGGGAGAACAGAGACCCAGTACTTC
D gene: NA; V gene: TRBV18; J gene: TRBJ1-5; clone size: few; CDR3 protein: CASSGRPEPQHF; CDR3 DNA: TGTGCCAGCTCAGGACGGCCGGAGCCCCAGCATTTT